Described below is a single TCR beta chain sequence and its context. Clones were sequenced by immunoSEQ multiplex PCR, and TCRdb holds only the in-frame ones, with some missing. This table holds around 240,000 clones, roughly 90% found once. Treatment reported: around 19 received Ad26.COV2.S at low or high dose, single or two shots; roughly 5 received placebo; per-sample allocation not given. After the first vaccine or placebo injection, samples were drawn on day 63. Germline V lookup: CDR1 SNHLY, CDR2 FYNNEI. This CDR3 region has 12 residues. Trimming pared 6 bases from V and 6 bases from J, leaving 8 bases between. This record comes from a study of Ad26.COV2.S vaccination and SARS-CoV-2 variants.

This chain links TRBV2 with TRBJ1-4; D is perhaps TRBD1 (5 bases). The TCR was taken from a person between 18 and 65 years old who received the Ad26.COV2.S COVID-19 vaccine or a placebo. Sequenced here: peripheral blood, sampled in a trial of Ad26.COV2.S vaccine versus placebo. CDR3 protein: CASRGLDEKLFF. The CDR3 DNA is TGTGCCAGCAGGGGGCTGGATGAAAAACTGTTTTTT.